Below are 27 T cell receptor beta chains sequenced from a single sample in a study of blood T cell repertoires in COVID-19. Clones were read by immunoSEQ multiplex PCR, and TCRdb kept only the in-frame ones, dropping some. The data show about 140,000 clones, 84% seen once. The sample taken for sequencing was PBMCs or T cells enriched from blood (not recorded which). The receptor source for this set is a woman between 45 and 65 years old with acute COVID-19.

This sequence joins TRBV19 and TRBJ1-5, with TRBD1 matching over 7 bases. The CDR3 spans 15 residues. The junction had 11 bases not matched to a gene; V was cut back by 6 bases and J by 6 bases. Germline V gene data show CDR1 as LNHDA and CDR2 as SQIVND (reference sequence). The CDR3 DNA reads as TGTGCCAGTAGCGCCGGTAGACAGGGCGGTCAGCCCCAGCATTTT. Its translation: CASSAGRQGGQPQHF.

CDR3 residues: CASSLGLAGGETQYF. The CDR3 bases are TGTGCCAGCAGCTTAGGGCTAGCGGGAGGCGAGACCCAGTACTTC. The chain is built from TRBV11-2 and TRBJ2-5; 11 nucleotides match TRBD2. Germline V gives CDR1 SGHAT, CDR2 FQNNGV. This CDR3 is 15 amino acids long. The J segment lost 5 bases and the V segment lost 1 base, leaving 3 bases of the junction unmatched.

The CDR3 DNA is TGTGCCAGCAGCCTATCGACAGGGGCTAGTCAGCCCCAGCATTTT. It yields the protein CASSLSTGASQPQHF. The chain has TRBV7-2 and TRBJ1-5; 8 nucleotides match TRBD1. The CDR3 extends over 15 amino acids. Trimming took 5 bases from V and 6 from J; bases not matched to a gene: 9. The germline V gene encodes CDR1 SGHTA and CDR2 FQGNSA.

The chain recombines TRBV11-2 with TRBJ1-4; D is undetermined. The germline CDR1 and CDR2 sequences are SGHAT and FQNNGV. This CDR3 contains 18 residues. V lost 5 bases and J 0 bases, leaving 19 bases between the germline ends. The CDR3, as DNA: TGTGCCAGCAGCCTAATGGGGAGAGACACTGCAACTAATGAAAAACTGTTTTTT. It yields the protein CASSLMGRDTATNEKLFF.

The chain links TRBV3-1 (or the pseudogene TRBV3-2) to TRBJ2-5; D may be TRBD2 (6 bases). The V end lost 8 bases, the J end lost 3 bases, and 16 bases lay between the germline ends. The CDR3 contains 14 residues. Germline V CDR1 and CDR2: LGHDT, YNNKEL (reference sequence). Written as DNA, the CDR3 is TGTGCCAGCTCCTTGGGGGGAGGCAAAGAGACCCAGTACTTC. It translates to CASSLGGGKETQYF.

This sequence joins TRBV12-3 or TRBV12-4 and TRBJ2-7; no clear D. There are 13 residues in the CDR3. V dropped 7 bases and J dropped 3 bases, with 13 bases sitting between them. The CDR3 sequence: CASNVGPGYEQYF. CDR3 in DNA: TGTGCCAGCAACGTAGGTCCGGGCTACGAGCAGTACTTC.

V is TRBV11-3 and J is TRBJ1-1, with a weak D call TRBD1 (5 bases). V dropped 4 bases and J dropped 8 bases, with 11 bases sitting between them. Germline CDR1 SGHNT, CDR2 YENEEA. This CDR3 is 12 amino acids long. CDR3 in amino acids: CASSSTRGEAFF. CDR3 bases: TGTGCCAGCAGCTCAACCCGGGGGGAAGCTTTCTTT.

The rearrangement links TRBV4-2 to TRBJ2-5; D might be TRBD2 (6 bases). In germline, CDR1 is LGHNA, CDR2 YNFKEQ. The CDR3 has 17 amino acids. Trimming pared 1 base from V and 5 bases from J, leaving 20 bases between. CDR3: CASSQGLGGGAGETQYF. CDR3 DNA sequence: TGTGCCAGCAGCCAAGGCTTGGGCGGCGGGGCAGGCGAGACCCAGTACTTC.

The CDR3 DNA sequence: TGTGCCAGCAGCTTAGCGAGGACAGGGGGCTTGAGAACCGGGGAGCTGTTTTTT. This translates into CASSLARTGGLRTGELFF. The V call is TRBV7-8, the J call TRBJ2-2; 11 positions match TRBD1. Germline V CDR1 and CDR2: SGHVS, FQNEAQ. This CDR3 region has 18 residues. V gave up 0 bases and J gave up 5 bases; unmatched junction bases: 8.

As concerns this clone: Other DNA variants within this sample encode the same CDR3. The V call is TRBV24-1, the J call TRBJ2-1; the match to TRBD2 covers 9 bases. The V gene end was trimmed by 3 bases and the J gene end by 2 bases; junction bases not matched to a gene: 4. Germline V gives CDR1 KGHDR, CDR2 SFDVKD. The CDR3 loop spans 16 amino acids. This CDR3 is CATSDSLAGTYNEQFF. The CDR3 region has the DNA TGTGCCACCAGTGATAGCCTAGCGGGAACCTACAATGAGCAGTTCTTC.

The V and J genes are TRBV6-5 and TRBJ2-5, with 8 bases matching TRBD1. Germline loops: CDR1 MNHEY, CDR2 SVGAGI. This CDR3 has 14 amino acids. V dropped 6 bases and J dropped 2; count of bases not matched to a gene: 5. The DNA for the CDR3 is TGTGCCAGCAGAGCCGGGACAGGTCAAGAGACCCAGTACTTC. This codes for CASRAGTGQETQYF.

The chain combines TRBV12-3 or TRBV12-4 with TRBJ1-1, with D perhaps matching TRBD1 (5 bases). The CDR3 consists of 12 residues. V lost 7 bases and J lost 11, with 17 bases in between. The CDR3 loop is CASTGEGYPAFF. The CDR3 bases are TGTGCCAGCACCGGGGAGGGGTATCCTGCTTTCTTT.

This chain joins TRBV28 and TRBJ2-7; D is perhaps TRBD2 (5 bases). Trimming pared 8 bases from V and 3 bases from J, leaving 17 bases between. The CDR3 runs 14 residues. Germline V gene data show CDR1 as MDHEN and CDR2 as SYDVKM. CDR3 region: CASGERTGFYEQYF. The CDR3 DNA follows: TGTGCCAGCGGGGAAAGGACGGGGTTCTACGAGCAGTACTTC.

This sequence joins TRBV28 and TRBJ2-1; 9 bases map to TRBD1. Germline V gives CDR1 MDHEN, CDR2 SYDVKM. V trimming: 3 bases; J trimming: 7 bases; junction bases outside the gene matches: 10. The CDR3 runs 16 residues. The CDR3 sequence: CASSFLGQGIRNEQFF. Written as DNA, the CDR3 is TGTGCCAGCAGTTTTCTGGGACAGGGTATTAGGAATGAGCAGTTCTTC.

This rearrangement joins TRBV5-4 to TRBJ2-5, with D possibly being TRBD1 (6 bases). With 1 base removed from V and 5 bases from J, the gap between germline ends came to 9 bases. Germline V gene sequence: CDR1 SGHNT, CDR2 YYREEE (reference sequence). This CDR3 comprises 13 residues. The CDR3 DNA follows: TGTGCCAGCAGCTTGAGTCAGGGGGAGACCCAGTACTTC. Translation gives CASSLSQGETQYF.

The chain carries TRBV9 and TRBJ2-1; D unclear. CDR1 is SGDLS and CDR2 is YYNGEE in the germline V gene. Trimming shortened V by 3 bases and J by 9 bases, and 10 bases separated the two germline ends. This CDR3 contains 12 residues. CDR3 nucleotide sequence: TGTGCCAGCAGCGCCACCGCGAGTGAGCAGTTCTTC. This gives the protein CASSATASEQFF.

V gene TRBV3-1 (or the pseudogene TRBV3-2) combines with J gene TRBJ1-2; D ambiguous. Germline V CDR1 and CDR2: LGHDT, YNNKEL (reference sequence). This CDR3 has 14 amino acids. V lost 1 base and J lost 5, with 11 bases in between. CDR3 sequence: CASSQGGSVYGYTF. The CDR3 nucleotides read TGTGCCAGCAGCCAAGGAGGGTCGGTATATGGCTACACCTTC.

This CDR3 is CASNDGTGGDYEQYF. The CDR3 coding sequence is TGTGCCAGCAATGATGGGACAGGGGGCGATTACGAGCAGTACTTC. The chain combines TRBV2 with TRBJ2-7, with TRBD1 matching over 12 bases. Per the germline V gene, CDR1 is SNHLY and CDR2 is FYNNEI. Unmatched junction bases numbered 8, after V lost 7 bases and J lost 4 bases. The CDR3 totals 15 residues. Full variable domain (remainder filled in from reference TRBV2 and TRBJ2-7): EPEVTQTPSHQVTQMGQEVILRCVPISNHLYFYWYRQILGQKVEFLVSFYNNEISEKSEIFDDQFSVERPDGSNFTLKIRSTKLEDSAMYFCASNDGTGGDYEQYFGPGTRLTVT.

The chain recombines TRBV18 with TRBJ2-1, with 7 nucleotides matching TRBD2. In germline, CDR1 is KGHSH, CDR2 LQKENI. The length of the CDR3 is 16 residues. Unmatched junction bases numbered 9, after V lost 3 bases and J lost 4 bases. CDR3 DNA: TGTGCCAGCTCACCTAAGGGGAGGGAAGGGTACAATGAGCAGTTCTTC. It is translated as CASSPKGREGYNEQFF.

The chain links TRBV15 to TRBJ1-1; D ambiguous. The CDR3 length is 13 residues. Germline CDR1 is LNHNV and CDR2 is YYDKDF (reference sequence). Trimming cost V 1 base and J 1 base, with 4 bases left between them. CDR3 protein: CATSRGQNTEAFF. CDR3 nucleotide sequence: TGTGCCACCAGCAGAGGACAGAACACTGAAGCTTTCTTT. Together with reference TRBV15 and TRBJ1-1, the CDR3 gives the full variable domain: DAMVIQNPRYQVTQFGKPVTLSCSQTLNHNVMYWYQQKSSQAPKLLFHYYDKDFNNEADTPDNFQSRRPNTSFCFLDIRSPGLGDTAMYLCATSRGQNTEAFFGQGTRLTVV.

V and J are TRBV7-9 and TRBJ2-7, with D possibly TRBD2 on 6 matching bases. CDR3 length: 15 amino acids. The V end was cut by 0 bases, the J end by 0 bases, with 9 bases between. Germline-derived CDR1 and CDR2 are SEHNR and FQNEAQ (reference sequence). The CDR3 spells CASSLAVGSSYEQYF. The CDR3 DNA reads TGTGCCAGCAGCTTAGCTGTCGGGAGCTCCTACGAGCAGTACTTC.

V and J are TRBV5-1 and TRBJ2-5, with D hard to call. Trimming pared 3 bases from V and 4 bases from J, leaving 10 bases between. The CDR3 loop spans 13 amino acids. The V gene's germline CDR1 is SGHRS and CDR2 YFSETQ. The CDR3 DNA is TGCGCCAGCAGCTCAGGTCTGGGAGAGACCCAGTACTTC. It encodes CASSSGLGETQYF.

V and J are TRBV25-1 and TRBJ2-7; TRBD1 is a possible D gene (5 bases). V lost 3 bases and J 12 bases, leaving 24 bases between the germline ends. The CDR3 consists of 15 residues. Germline V CDR1 and CDR2: MGHDK, SYGVNS. CDR3 DNA: TGTGCCAGCAGTGATCGGTGGACACCCTCACCCCTTATGTACTTC. Residues: CASSDRWTPSPLMYF.

V gene TRBV7-6 combines with J gene TRBJ2-7; TRBD1 might be the D (6 bases). Germline V gene lookup returns CDR1 SGHVS and CDR2 FNYEAQ. The CDR3 loop spans 15 amino acids. Deletions cut 5 bases from V and 6 bases from J, with 20 bases between. Here the CDR3 reads CASSPRGQGSSEQYF. DNA of the CDR3: TGTGCCAGCAGCCCCCGTGGGCAGGGGAGTAGCGAGCAGTACTTC.

The V call is TRBV7-2, the J call TRBJ2-1, with 12 bases that match TRBD2. V was pared by 2 bases and J by 9 bases, with 11 bases of the junction left unmatched. Germline loops: CDR1 SGHTA, CDR2 FQGNSA. This CDR3 spans 17 amino acids. In DNA, the CDR3 is TGTGCCAGCAGCTTATGGGGAGGACTAGCGGGAAGAGGTGAGCAGTTCTTC. This sequence encodes CASSLWGGLAGRGEQFF.

The chain carries TRBV7-9 and TRBJ2-3; weak D call: TRBD2 (6 bases). CDR1 and CDR2 from the germline V gene are SEHNR and FQNEAQ (reference sequence). The V gene lost 2 bases and the J gene lost 2 bases, with 8 bases spanning the gap. The CDR3 runs 14 residues. The DNA of the CDR3 is TGTGCCAGCAGCTTACTAGCGATCACAGATACGCAGTATTTT. Protein: CASSLLAITDTQYF.

This clone was seen just once. The chain employs TRBV6-5 and TRBJ2-7; D unresolved. CDR3 size: 14 residues. Trimming removed 4 bases from V and 6 bases from J, with 16 bases in between. From germline, CDR1 is MNHEY and CDR2 SVGAGI. The CDR3, as DNA: TGTGCCAGCAGTTTCCAACAATTAGCAAGCGAGCAGTACTTC. It is translated as CASSFQQLASEQYF.